The 9 T cell receptor beta chains listed next were all sequenced from one sample in a study of cytomegalovirus exposure and HLA in healthy donors. Both 60 Vbeta primers and 13 Jbeta primers went into the PCR. Measured with immunoSEQ multiplex PCR; TCRdb has only the in-frame clones, and not every one. The data show approximately 100,000 clones, with 70% to 80% seen just once and about 2% held by the top ten. Sequencing was done on a sample of PBMCs. The receptors were sampled from a human donor in good health.

Concerning this clone: The junction and the germline gene differ at one end; a read error may be behind it. The V call is TRBV19, the J call TRBJ2-2; TRBD1 agrees at 7 bases. Looked up from germline, CDR1 is LNHDA and CDR2 is SQIVND (reference sequence). CDR3 length equals 15 residues. The CDR3 DNA follows: TGTGCCAGTAGAATAGCACAGGGGCTCACCGGGGAGCTGTTTTTT. This gives the protein CASRIAQGLTGELFF. Using reference TRBV19 and TRBJ2-2 for the parts outside the CDR3, the full variable domain is DGGITQSPKYLFRKEGQNVTLSCEQNLNHDAMYWYRQDPGQGLRLIYYSQIVNDFQKGDIAEGYSVSREKKESFPLTVTSAQKNPTAFYLCASRIAQGLTGELFFGEGSRLTVL.

V is TRBV2 and J is TRBJ2-1; 12 nucleotides match TRBD2. Germline loops: CDR1 SNHLY, CDR2 FYNNEI. The CDR3 totals 17 residues. Losses at the gene ends were 6 bases for V and 9 bases for J; bases not matched to a gene: 15. The CDR3 nucleotides read TGTGCCAGCAGCGCTACTAGCGGGAGGCAATTGGGAGGTGAGCAGTTCTTC. Its translation: CASSATSGRQLGGEQFF.

The chain combines TRBV27 with TRBJ2-5, with 7 bases fitting TRBD2. V lost 5 bases to trimming and J lost 2 bases; unmatched junction nucleotides: 11. The CDR3 totals 16 residues. CDR1 and CDR2 (germline): MNHEY, SMNVEV (reference sequence). The DNA for the CDR3 is TGTGCCAGCAGTCCCCTGGGAGGGACGAGACAAGAGACCCAGTACTTC. Protein: CASSPLGGTRQETQYF.

This clone was picked up a small number of times. J is TRBJ2-2 and V is TRBV6-5, with D possibly TRBD2 on 6 matching bases. The V and J ends lost 8 bases and 1 base respectively, with 14 bases between them. CDR3 length equals 15 residues. Germline CDR1 MNHEY, CDR2 SVGAGI. The CDR3 nucleotides read TGTGCCAGCCATAAAGGGCGGGAGAACACCGGGGAGCTGTTTTTT. This translates into CASHKGRENTGELFF.

The rearrangement uses TRBV5-1 and TRBJ2-1; 7 positions match TRBD2. Germline CDR1 reads SGHRS; CDR2 reads YFSETQ. The V segment lost 4 bases and the J segment 7 bases; nucleotides outside the gene matches: 8. CDR3 size: 14 residues. The DNA for the CDR3 is TGCGCCAGCAGCCTCCGGGACTACCAAAATGAGCAGTTCTTC. Translating gives CASSLRDYQNEQFF.

In its sample, this clone was seen a few times. In DNA form, the CDR3 reads TGTGCCAGCATTAGAAGGGGAGTTGGGACATCGAATTCACCCCTCCACTTT. This encodes CASIRRGVGTSNSPLHF. J is TRBJ1-6 and V is TRBV2, with TRBD1 as a possible D gene (6 bases). CDR3 length: 17 residues. Looked up from germline, CDR1 is SNHLY and CDR2 is FYNNEI. V gave up 7 bases and J gave up 7 bases, with 23 bases separating them.

This clone occurred once. In DNA form, the CDR3 reads TGTGCCAGCTCACGACTGGACAGTCCCATAACCCAGTACTTC. This encodes CASSRLDSPITQYF. The gene calls are TRBV18 and TRBJ2-5, with a weak D call TRBD1 (6 bases). Germline V gives CDR1 KGHSH, CDR2 LQKENI. The CDR3 is 14 residues long. V was shortened by 4 bases and J by 8 bases, with 17 bases between the two germline ends.

V is TRBV2 and J is TRBJ2-3, with D perhaps TRBD1 (5 bases). Trimming shortened V by 9 bases and J by 1 base, and 8 bases separated the two germline ends. Per germline, CDR1 SNHLY and CDR2 FYNNEI. The CDR3 has 12 amino acids. CDR3 region: CARGLGTDTQYF. The CDR3 coding sequence is TGTGCCAGGGGGCTAGGCACAGATACGCAGTATTTT. Together with reference TRBV2 and TRBJ2-3, the CDR3 gives the full variable domain: EPEVTQTPSHQVTQMGQEVILRCVPISNHLYFYWYRQILGQKVEFLVSFYNNEISEKSEIFDDQFSVERPDGSNFTLKIRSTKLEDSAMYFCARGLGTDTQYFGPGTRLTVL.

This clone was detected only a few times. V is TRBV9 and J is TRBJ2-1; 7 bases map to TRBD1. Germline V CDR1 and CDR2: SGDLS, YYNGEE. With 6 bases clipped from V and 4 bases from J, the junction kept 10 bases outside the gene matches. This CDR3 has 15 amino acids. The CDR3 sequence is CASTPTGTVYNEQFF. The CDR3, as DNA: TGTGCCAGCACCCCGACCGGGACAGTTTACAATGAGCAGTTCTTC.